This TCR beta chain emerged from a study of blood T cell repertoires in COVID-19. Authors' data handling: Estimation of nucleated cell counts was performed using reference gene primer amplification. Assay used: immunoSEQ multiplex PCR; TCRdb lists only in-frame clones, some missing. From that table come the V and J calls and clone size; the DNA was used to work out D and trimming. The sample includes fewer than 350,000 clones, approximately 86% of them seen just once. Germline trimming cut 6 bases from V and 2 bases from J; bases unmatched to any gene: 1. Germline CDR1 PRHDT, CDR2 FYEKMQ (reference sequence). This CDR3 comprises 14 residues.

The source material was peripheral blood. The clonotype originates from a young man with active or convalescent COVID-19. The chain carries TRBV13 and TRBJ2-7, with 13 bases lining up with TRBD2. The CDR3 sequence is CASRLAGGPYEQYF. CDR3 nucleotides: TGTGCCAGCAGACTAGCGGGGGGGCCCTACGAGCAGTACTTC.